This T cell receptor beta chain was retrieved from a study of Graves' ophthalmopathy and Graves' hyperthyroidism. This clonotype was counted many times. Trimming removed 5 bases at V and 7 bases at J, with 8 bases between. CDR3 length equals 11 residues. Per the germline V gene, CDR1 is SEHNR and CDR2 is FQNEAQ (reference sequence). Amplified TCR beta CDR3 regions were obtained using RNA transcripts as template. Second-round multiplex PCR came after a first-round RT-PCR that employed HTBI primers. TCRdb itself ran the multiplex PCR reads through MiXCR, one entry per CDR3 protein. This table holds about 620,000 distinct CDR3 sequences, 22% found once.

The sequence came from a woman aged 18-29 years with stable Graves' hyperthyroidism. Some clones in this sample may be carry-over from other donors' samples. This chain joins TRBV7-9 and TRBJ1-2, with unresolved D. Input material: peripheral blood. In DNA, the CDR3 is TGTGCCAGCAGCGCCAAGCTTGGCTACACCTTC. It yields the protein CASSAKLGYTF.